This passage covers 29 T cell receptor beta chains from one sample sequenced in a study of shared clonotypes between healthy human individuals. Data came from immunoSEQ multiplex PCR; TCRdb stores just in-frame clones and leaves some out. The sample has hundreds of thousands of clones, roughly 96% seen once. CD45RO negativity and positive selection for CCR7 defined naive CD8 cells, a population that excluded terminally differentiated effector memory CD45RA+ cells. The sequenced material came from naive CD8+ T cells sorted from blood. The receptors derive from a young woman in good health.

The J gene is TRBJ1-1, the V gene TRBV13, with a tentative D call TRBD1 (5 bases). Germline CDR1 reads PRHDT; CDR2 reads FYEKMQ (reference sequence). V lost 0 bases and J lost 6, with 20 bases in between. This CDR3 has 17 amino acids. CDR3 sequence reads: CASSLGGTGRGIPEAFF. The CDR3, as DNA: TGTGCCAGCAGCTTAGGAGGGACCGGACGGGGAATCCCTGAAGCTTTCTTT.

V is TRBV9 and J is TRBJ2-5, with 8 bases fitting TRBD2. Germline V lookup: CDR1 SGDLS, CDR2 YYNGEE. V shed 0 bases and J 2 bases; nucleotides not matched to a gene: 3. CDR3 length equals 15 residues. CDR3 sequence reads: CASSVGRLAQETQYF. In nucleotides, the CDR3 is TGTGCCAGCAGCGTAGGGAGACTAGCGCAAGAGACCCAGTACTTC.

The chain uses TRBV6-5 and TRBJ1-5; unclear D gene. Germline CDR1 reads MNHEY; CDR2 reads SVGAGI. V dropped 3 bases and J dropped 9 bases, with 12 bases sitting between them. CDR3 length equals 13 residues. This CDR3 reads CASSYSGGLPQHF. The CDR3 DNA sequence: TGTGCCAGCAGTTATTCTGGCGGTCTGCCCCAGCATTTT.

J is TRBJ2-2 and V is TRBV19; D not certain. This CDR3 has 13 residues. CDR1 and CDR2 from the germline V gene are LNHDA and SQIVND (reference sequence). The V and J ends lost 2 bases and 6 bases respectively, with 7 bases between them. CDR3 loop: CASSIRVSGELFF. CDR3 DNA: TGTGCCAGTAGTATAAGGGTGTCCGGGGAGCTGTTTTTT.

V and J are TRBV11-2 and TRBJ1-2, with no clear D. Germline CDR1 reads SGHAT; CDR2 reads FQNNGV. The CDR3 is made up of 14 amino acids. Trimming removed 1 base at V and 4 bases at J, with 10 bases between. The CDR3 spells CASSLGGLGYGYTF. In DNA, the CDR3 is TGTGCCAGCAGCTTAGGAGGGTTGGGCTATGGCTACACCTTC. The full variable domain, rest sourced from reference TRBV11-2 and TRBJ1-2, is EAGVAQSPRYKIIEKRQSVAFWCNPISGHATLYWYQQILGQGPKLLIQFQNNGVVDDSQLPKDRFSAERLKGVDSTLKIQPAKLEDSAVYLCASSLGGLGYGYTFGSGTRLTVV.

As to this clone: This sample includes further DNA sequences coding for the same CDR3. The gene calls are TRBV28 and TRBJ1-5; D is unclear. The CDR3 runs 15 residues. The ends were cut back, 2 bases at V and 2 bases at J, with 10 bases in the middle. Germline V gives CDR1 MDHEN, CDR2 SYDVKM. CDR3 coding DNA: TGTGCCAGCAGTTTAGTTGGGTTGGGCAATCAGCCCCAGCATTTT. Translated: CASSLVGLGNQPQHF.

This chain connects TRBV19 to TRBJ2-1, with 14 bases that match TRBD2. The CDR3 is 19 residues long. Germline V lookup: CDR1 LNHDA, CDR2 SQIVND (reference sequence). Germline trimming cut 3 bases from V and 0 bases from J; bases unmatched to any gene: 7. The chain's CDR3 is CASSISGTSGRGSYNEQFF. DNA of the CDR3: TGTGCCAGTAGTATCTCCGGGACTAGCGGGAGAGGCTCCTACAATGAGCAGTTCTTC.

The chain recombines TRBV9 with TRBJ2-7, with 9 positions matching TRBD1. The germline CDR1 and CDR2 sequences are SGDLS and YYNGEE. The V segment lost 0 bases and the J segment 5 bases; nucleotides outside the gene matches: 12. The CDR3 has 17 amino acids. The CDR3 is CASSVVPLGQGTHEQYF. DNA of the CDR3: TGTGCCAGCAGCGTAGTCCCCCTCGGACAGGGGACCCACGAGCAGTACTTC. Based on the CDR3 plus reference TRBV9 and TRBJ2-7, the full variable domain is DSGVTQTPKHLITATGQRVTLRCSPRSGDLSVYWYQQSLDQGLQFLIQYYNGEERAKGNILERFSAQQFPDLHSELNLSSLELGDSALYFCASSVVPLGQGTHEQYFGPGTRLTVT.

The chain recombines TRBV27 with TRBJ2-3; the match to TRBD2 covers 12 bases. CDR1 is MNHEY and CDR2 is SMNVEV in the germline V gene (reference sequence). The CDR3 extends over 16 amino acids. V was clipped by 4 bases and J by 4 bases; unmatched bases: 6. The CDR3 is CASSSLLAGGPDTQYF. Here the CDR3 DNA reads TGTGCCAGCAGTTCCCTACTAGCGGGAGGCCCAGATACGCAGTATTTT.

The chain joins TRBV7-9 to TRBJ2-1; 10 bases map to TRBD2. With V trimmed by 5 bases and J by 8 bases, 9 bases remained unmatched. The CDR3 contains 15 residues. Germline-derived CDR1 and CDR2 are SEHNR and FQNEAQ (reference sequence). The DNA of the CDR3 is TGTGCCAGCAGCCGCCTAGCGGGAGAATTCGATGAGCAGTTCTTC. Residues: CASSRLAGEFDEQFF. Together with reference TRBV7-9 and TRBJ2-1, the CDR3 gives the full variable domain: DTGVSQNPRHKITKRGQNVTFRCDPISEHNRLYWYRQTLGQGPEFLTYFQNEAQLEKSRLLSDRFSAERPKGSFSTLEIQRTEQGDSAMYLCASSRLAGEFDEQFFGPGTRLTVL.

The rearrangement uses TRBV5-6 and TRBJ1-2; 7 nucleotides match TRBD1. This CDR3 has 13 residues. From germline, CDR1 is SGHDT and CDR2 YYEEEE. Losses at the gene ends were 5 bases for V and 4 bases for J; bases not matched to a gene: 5. CDR3 region: CASSFGTAYGYTF. DNA for the CDR3: TGTGCCAGCAGTTTCGGGACAGCCTATGGCTACACCTTC.

The genes are TRBV15 and TRBJ1-5; D gene unclear. The germline V and J ends were trimmed by 5 bases and 0 bases, with 8 bases remaining between them. Germline V gives CDR1 LNHNV, CDR2 YYDKDF (reference sequence). The CDR3 totals 14 residues. CDR3: CATSYWGSNQPQHF. As DNA, the CDR3 is TGTGCCACCAGCTATTGGGGTAGCAATCAGCCCCAGCATTTT.

The chain combines TRBV7-7 with TRBJ2-5; 10 bases are shared with TRBD2. The J segment lost 2 bases and the V segment lost 5 bases, leaving 5 bases of the junction unmatched. The germline V gene has CDR1 SSHAT and CDR2 FNYEAQ (reference sequence). The CDR3 is made up of 15 amino acids. The CDR3 spells CASSTGLAVQETQYF. The CDR3 DNA reads as TGTGCCAGCAGCACTGGACTAGCGGTACAAGAGACCCAGTACTTC.

The CDR3 is CASSRYRGLVYGYTF. In nucleotides, the CDR3 is TGTGCCAGCAGCCGCTACAGGGGGCTCGTCTATGGCTACACCTTC. The chain carries TRBV5-6 and TRBJ1-2; 9 nucleotides agree with TRBD1. After removal of 4 bases from V and 4 bases from J, the junction contained 8 bases not matched to a gene. Germline V gene sequence: CDR1 SGHDT, CDR2 YYEEEE. The CDR3 extends over 15 amino acids.

V gene TRBV7-9 combines with J gene TRBJ1-2, with 10 bases that match TRBD1. After removal of 6 bases from V and 5 bases from J, the junction contained 12 bases not matched to a gene. This CDR3 is 16 amino acids long. The germline gives CDR1 SEHNR, CDR2 FQNEAQ (reference sequence). CDR3 coding DNA: TGTGCCAGCAGTTCGGGACAGGGGATCCCGGGTTATGGCTACACCTTC. It yields the protein CASSSGQGIPGYGYTF.

The chain joins TRBV9 to TRBJ2-7; 7 bases agree with TRBD2. J gave up 1 base and V 0 bases, and 10 bases lay outside the gene matches. Germline loops: CDR1 SGDLS, CDR2 YYNGEE. CDR3 length equals 17 residues. The CDR3 region has the DNA TGTGCCAGCAGCGTAGGATTAGCGGGCGCGAGGTCCTACGAGCAGTACTTC. Encoded protein: CASSVGLAGARSYEQYF.

V gene TRBV9 combines with J gene TRBJ1-3; weak D call: TRBD1 (5 bases). The CDR3 consists of 16 residues. Germline-derived CDR1 and CDR2 are SGDLS and YYNGEE. Trimming left V 2 bases short and J 0 bases short, with 12 bases between. This CDR3 reads CASSVGTEFSGNTIYF. DNA of the CDR3: TGTGCCAGCAGCGTGGGGACGGAATTCTCTGGAAACACCATATATTTT.

The J gene is TRBJ2-5, the V gene TRBV28; D is ambiguous. The last part of the DNA fits TRBJ2-7 better; the J call may be wrong. The CDR3 is 15 residues long. The germline V gene encodes CDR1 MDHEN and CDR2 SYDVKM. This CDR3 is CASSPSLDKSYEQYF. Here the CDR3 DNA reads TGTGCCAGCAGTCCGTCCCTTGACAAGTCCTACGAGCAGTACTTC.

The chain is built from TRBV7-8 and TRBJ2-7, with D perhaps TRBD1 (6 bases). The CDR3 totals 15 residues. Germline V CDR1 and CDR2: SGHVS, FQNEAQ. Trimming removed 3 bases from V and 0 bases from J, with 12 bases in between. CDR3: CASSFFRGTSYEQYF. CDR3 sequence (DNA): TGTGCCAGCAGCTTTTTCAGGGGAACCTCCTACGAGCAGTACTTC.

The gene calls are TRBV7-9 and TRBJ2-1; 11 bases line up with TRBD2. Looked up from germline, CDR1 is SEHNR and CDR2 is FQNEAQ (reference sequence). Trimming took 1 base from V and 3 from J; bases not matched to a gene: 5. The CDR3 has 17 residues. The CDR3 bases are TGTGCCAGCAGCTTAGTACCTAGCGGGAGGAACTACAATGAGCAGTTCTTC. Encoded protein: CASSLVPSGRNYNEQFF. The variable domain in full, completed from reference TRBV7-9 and TRBJ2-1, reads DTGVSQNPRHKITKRGQNVTFRCDPISEHNRLYWYRQTLGQGPEFLTYFQNEAQLEKSRLLSDRFSAERPKGSFSTLEIQRTEQGDSAMYLCASSLVPSGRNYNEQFFGPGTRLTVL.

A note on this clone: Other DNA sequences from this sample encode an identical CDR3 as well. This chain links TRBV28 with TRBJ2-3; D is undetermined. Trimming cost V 6 bases and J 2 bases, with 3 bases left between them. The germline gives CDR1 MDHEN, CDR2 SYDVKM. This CDR3 has 11 amino acids. CDR3 residues: CASSLTDTQYF. The CDR3 coding sequence is TGTGCCAGCAGCCTCACAGATACGCAGTATTTT.

The rearrangement joins TRBV7-9 to TRBJ1-1, with unresolved D. Trimming removed 5 bases at V and 0 bases at J, with 19 bases between. Germline loops: CDR1 SEHNR, CDR2 FQNEAQ (reference sequence). The CDR3 extends over 17 amino acids. CDR3 sequence reads: CASSPSKEWTVNTEAFF. CDR3 in DNA: TGTGCCAGCAGCCCGTCCAAAGAATGGACTGTGAACACTGAAGCTTTCTTT.

The chain employs TRBV5-8 and TRBJ2-7; 8 bases fit TRBD1. The CDR3 sequence is 14 residues long. V lost 2 bases and J lost 3; bases outside the gene matches: 4. Germline V lookup: CDR1 SGHTS, CDR2 YDEGEE. The CDR3 sequence is CASSFPGQDYEQYF. The CDR3 DNA is TGTGCCAGCAGCTTTCCGGGACAGGACTACGAGCAGTACTTC.

The chain combines TRBV5-6 with TRBJ2-7; tentatively, D is TRBD1 (6 bases). CDR1 is SGHDT and CDR2 is YYEEEE in the germline V gene. Trimming removed 2 bases at V and 2 bases at J, with 14 bases between. The CDR3 has 15 residues. As DNA, the CDR3 is TGTGCCAGCAGCTTTTTAAGCAGGGGCCCCTACGAGCAGTACTTC. It codes for CASSFLSRGPYEQYF.

The chain joins TRBV11-2 to TRBJ2-7; D is uncertain. Trimming took 3 bases from V and 3 from J, leaving 12 bases between them. The CDR3 loop spans 14 amino acids. Germline CDR1 and CDR2: SGHAT and FQNNGV. The CDR3 spells CASSLHRGYYEQYF. The CDR3 nucleotides are TGTGCCAGCAGCTTGCATCGAGGCTACTACGAGCAGTACTTC.

This chain links TRBV19 with TRBJ2-5; 9 nucleotides agree with TRBD2. The DNA end is more similar to TRBJ2-7, so the J call may be wrong. The CDR3 is 14 residues long. Germline V gene data show CDR1 as LNHDA and CDR2 as SQIVND (reference sequence). DNA for the CDR3: TGTGCCAGTAGCCCGGGACTAGCTTCCTACGAGCAGTACTTC. Translation: CASSPGLASYEQYF.

This chain links TRBV7-7 with TRBJ2-7; TRBD2 matches at 8 bases. The CDR3 sequence is 13 residues long. Trimming at V came to 5 bases and at J to 4 bases, leaving 4 bases not matched to a gene. Germline loops: CDR1 SSHAT, CDR2 FNYEAQ (reference sequence). CDR3 DNA sequence: TGTGCCAGCAGCCCCGGGAGGGGGTACGAGCAGTACTTC. Translation: CASSPGRGYEQYF. The full variable domain, in which reference TRBV7-7 and TRBJ2-7 provide the parts outside the CDR3, is GAGVSQSPRYKVTKRGQDVTLRCDPISSHATLYWYQQALGQGPEFLTYFNYEAQPDKSGLPSDRFSAERPEGSISTLTIQRTEQRDSAMYRCASSPGRGYEQYFGPGTRLTVT.

V usage is TRBV19 and J usage is TRBJ1-1; no firm D call. Between the trimmed V and J ends, which lost 1 base and 7 bases, there was a span of 19 bases. The germline gives CDR1 LNHDA, CDR2 SQIVND (reference sequence). This CDR3 is built from 16 residues. The CDR3 is CASSIAFGQDCCEAFF. Written as DNA, the CDR3 is TGTGCCAGTAGTATAGCCTTCGGGCAGGACTGCTGTGAAGCTTTCTTT.

The CDR3 region is CATSRDLSSINYGYTF. The CDR3 region has the DNA TGTGCCACCAGCAGAGATCTCTCTAGCATCAACTATGGCTACACCTTC. The chain combines TRBV15 with TRBJ1-2; no definite D call. In germline, CDR1 is LNHNV, CDR2 YYDKDF (reference sequence). The CDR3 consists of 16 residues. Trimming left V 0 bases short and J 2 bases short, with 13 bases between.